These 3 T cell receptor beta chains were sequenced from one sample in a study of blood T cells in healthy people across ages. The second PCR ran about 6 to 12 cycles with a sample-barcoded 5' primer and J-beta primers. TCRdb re-derived calls from the 5' RACE reads in MiXCR, one entry per CDR3 protein. The sample shows about 1.6 million distinct CDR3 sequences, approximately 32% of them seen only once. Sequencing was performed on blood. The receptors shown here come from a woman in her twenties or thirties in good health.

The table lists this clonotype with a few counts. The rearrangement links TRBV10-3 to TRBJ2-2; a possible D gene is TRBD2 (5 bases). This CDR3 is built from 11 residues. Trimming cost V 7 bases and J 6 bases, with 6 bases left between them. The germline V gene has CDR1 ENHRY and CDR2 SYGVKD. CDR3 in amino acids: CAIMRAGELFF. Written as DNA, the CDR3 is TGTGCCATCATGAGGGCCGGGGAGCTGTTTTTT.

In this sample, this clonotype turned up a few times. The rearrangement joins TRBV5-1 to TRBJ2-1; the D gene is possibly TRBD1 (5 bases). The CDR3 sequence is 14 residues long. Germline-derived CDR1 and CDR2 are SGHRS and YFSETQ. Trimming pared 4 bases from V and 10 bases from J, leaving 18 bases between. Here the CDR3 DNA reads TGCGCCAGCAGCAAGGACACCTCCTCCTACGAGCAGTTCTTC. Translated: CASSKDTSSYEQFF.

This clonotype was observed at least ten times. This chain links TRBV10-3 with TRBJ2-1; TRBD2 agrees at 7 bases. The germline CDR1 and CDR2 sequences are ENHRY and SYGVKD. There are 14 residues in the CDR3. The V gene end was trimmed by 7 bases and the J gene end by 3 bases; junction bases not matched to a gene: 6. CDR3 nucleotide sequence: TGTGCCATCAAGCCTGGGGGGGTCTACAATGAGCAGTTCTTC. It translates to CAIKPGGVYNEQFF.